The 14 T cell receptor beta chains below were found in one sample sequenced in a study of T cells in Graves' hyperthyroidism and ophthalmopathy. RNA transcripts served as the template for amplifying TCR beta CDR3 regions. RT-PCR in the first round (using the HTBI primer set) targeted the TCR CDR3. TCRdb ran MiXCR on the multiplex PCR reads and lists one entry per CDR3 protein. The table records under 350,000 distinct CDR3 sequences, approximately 17% of them present only once. Sequenced material: blood. Receptor source: a woman aged 60 to 75 with Graves' ophthalmopathy.

This clonotype was seen a handful of times. The gene calls are TRBV18 and TRBJ1-4, with 7 bases identical to TRBD1. The V gene end was trimmed by 3 bases and the J gene end by 7 bases; junction bases not matched to a gene: 5. Germline lookup yields CDR1 KGHSH and CDR2 LQKENI. This CDR3 comprises 14 residues. The CDR3 DNA follows: TGTGCCAGCTCACCGACAGGGTCGGGTGAAAAACTGTTTTTT. Translating it yields CASSPTGSGEKLFF. The entire variable domain, with the rest obtained from reference TRBV18 and TRBJ1-4, is as follows: NAGVMQNPRHLVRRRGQEARLRCSPMKGHSHVYWYRQLPEEGLKFMVYLQKENIIDESGMPKERFSAEFPKEGPSILRIQQVVRGDSAAYFCASSPTGSGEKLFFGSGTQLSVL.

The CDR3 protein is CASSLQTSGTETQYF. The CDR3 nucleotides are TGCGCCAGCAGCCTCCAGACTAGCGGGACGGAGACCCAGTACTTC. The V and J genes are TRBV5-1 and TRBJ2-5; the match to TRBD2 covers 11 bases. The V and J ends lost 4 bases and 5 bases, in that order; junction bases with no gene match: 7. Germline CDR1 reads SGHRS; CDR2 reads YFSETQ. CDR3 length equals 15 residues.

The sample holds many counts of this clonotype. The rearrangement links TRBV7-6 to TRBJ1-1, with D perhaps TRBD1 (5 bases). V shed 2 bases and J shed 0 bases, with 16 bases lying between them. Germline V CDR1 and CDR2: SGHVS, FNYEAQ. The CDR3 covers 17 residues. The CDR3 sequence is CASSLSPSGTLNTEAFF. CDR3 bases: TGTGCCAGCAGCTTATCCCCCTCAGGGACCTTGAACACTGAAGCTTTCTTT.

This clonotype was counted ten times or more. The rearrangement joins TRBV12-3 or TRBV12-4 to TRBJ2-3; the match to TRBD2 covers 9 bases. This CDR3 is built from 15 residues. With V trimmed by 2 bases and J by 6 bases, 6 bases remained unmatched. The CDR3 DNA follows: TGTGCCAGCAGTTTAAGGCTAGCGGGGTTTGATACGCAGTATTTT. This encodes CASSLRLAGFDTQYF.

Worth noting for this clonotype: The conserved phenylalanine or tryptophan is not found at the CDR3 terminus, so this likely reflects a read error. The chain is built from TRBV5-5 and TRBJ1-5, with D uncertain. Trimming took off 1 base at V and 3 bases at J, with 11 bases between the two ends. CDR1 SGHKS and CDR2 YYEKEE come from the germline V gene (reference sequence). CDR3 length: 15 residues. The CDR3 DNA follows: TGTGCCAGCAGCTTGTTCAACGGCCCCAATCAGCCCCAGCATCTT. Translating it yields CASSLFNGPNQPQHL.

This clonotype was found many times. V and J are TRBV6-2 or TRBV6-3 and TRBJ2-1; 14 bases map to TRBD2. Germline assignment: CDR1 MNHEY and CDR2 SVGEGT. The CDR3 totals 18 residues. Trimming cost V 6 bases and J 8 bases; bases outside gene matches: 15. CDR3: CASSTGIGTSGSRYEQFF. The DNA for the CDR3 is TGTGCCAGCAGCACCGGGATAGGGACTAGCGGGAGTCGCTATGAGCAGTTCTTC.

This clonotype was detected ten times or more. The rearrangement uses TRBV11-2 and TRBJ1-3, with D tentatively TRBD1 (5 bases). The CDR3 loop spans 12 amino acids. Trimming stripped 5 bases from V and 9 bases from J, with 11 bases between. CDR1 and CDR2 (germline): SGHAT, FQNNGV. CDR3 DNA: TGTGCCAGCAGCCTCCCCGGGGGCACCATATATTTT. It translates to CASSLPGGTIYF.

This clonotype was recorded many times. This chain connects TRBV11-2 to TRBJ1-4; D is unclear. The CDR3 extends over 13 amino acids. Germline lookup yields CDR1 SGHAT and CDR2 FQNNGV. Trimming left V 0 bases short and J 10 bases short, with 9 bases between. The CDR3 nucleotides read TGTGCCAGCAGCTTAGATCCCATGGGAAAACTGTTTTTT. Amino acids: CASSLDPMGKLFF.

The rearrangement links TRBV6-1 to TRBJ1-2, with 7 bases lining up with TRBD1. CDR3 length: 14 residues. In germline, CDR1 is MNHNS, CDR2 SASEGT. J lost 5 bases, V lost 5 bases, and 8 bases had no gene match. The CDR3, as DNA: TGTGCCAGCAGTCAGACAGGGACAAAATATGGCTACACCTTC. Residues: CASSQTGTKYGYTF.

This clonotype was observed a handful of times. The V call is TRBV20-1, the J call TRBJ1-3; D is possibly TRBD1 (6 bases). Germline lookup yields CDR1 DFQATT and CDR2 SNEGSKA (reference sequence). CDR3 size: 14 residues. Between the trimmed V and J ends, which lost 5 bases and 0 bases, there was a span of 11 bases. This chain's CDR3 is CSARTVDSGNTIYF. The DNA of the CDR3 is TGCAGTGCTCGGACAGTTGACTCTGGAAACACCATATATTTT.

This clonotype was counted at least ten times. The chain carries TRBV4-3 and TRBJ2-3; D gene ambiguous. Per germline, CDR1 LGHNA and CDR2 YSLEER. This CDR3 comprises 16 residues. V was shortened by 1 base and J by 2 bases, with 13 bases between the two germline ends. Written as DNA, the CDR3 is TGCGCCAGCAGCCAAGTTCTGGGCATCGACACAGATACGCAGTATTTT. This translates into CASSQVLGIDTDTQYF.

The J gene is TRBJ1-1, the V gene TRBV10-3; 9 bases match TRBD1. V trimming: 5 bases; J trimming: 8 bases; junction bases outside the gene matches: 12. The length of the CDR3 is 15 residues. The germline V gene encodes CDR1 ENHRY and CDR2 SYGVKD. The CDR3, as DNA: TGTGCCATCAGTTTTACACTGGGACAGGGCGGAGAAGCTTTCTTT. Translating it yields CAISFTLGQGGEAFF.

Only a few counts were recorded for this clonotype. The chain links TRBV20-1 to TRBJ1-6; TRBD1 might be the D (5 bases). Between the trimmed V and J ends, which lost 3 bases and 5 bases, there was a span of 8 bases. This CDR3 is built from 13 residues. Germline CDR1 and CDR2: DFQATT and SNEGSKA (reference sequence). For the CDR3, the DNA is TGCAGTGCTAGGACAGAAAATAATTCACCCCTCCACTTT. It is translated as CSARTENNSPLHF.

The table lists this clonotype with many counts. The chain employs TRBV18 and TRBJ1-5; D possibly corresponds to TRBD1 (6 bases). The CDR3 has 16 residues. Germline V gives CDR1 KGHSH, CDR2 LQKENI. V was pared by 6 bases and J by 1 base, with 16 bases between. CDR3 sequence reads: CASSEKDSLSNQPQHF. The DNA for the CDR3 is TGTGCCAGCTCGGAGAAGGACAGCCTAAGCAATCAGCCCCAGCATTTT.